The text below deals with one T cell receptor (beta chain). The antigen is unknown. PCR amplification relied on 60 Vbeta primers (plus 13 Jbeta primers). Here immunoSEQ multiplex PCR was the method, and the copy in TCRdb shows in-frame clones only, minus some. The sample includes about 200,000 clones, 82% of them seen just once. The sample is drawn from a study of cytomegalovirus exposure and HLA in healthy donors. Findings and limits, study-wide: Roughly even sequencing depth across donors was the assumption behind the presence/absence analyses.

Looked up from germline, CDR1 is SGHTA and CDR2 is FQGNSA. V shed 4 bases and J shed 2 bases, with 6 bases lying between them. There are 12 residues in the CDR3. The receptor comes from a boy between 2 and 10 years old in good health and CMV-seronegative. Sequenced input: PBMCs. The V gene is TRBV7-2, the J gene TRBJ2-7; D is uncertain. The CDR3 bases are TGTGCCAGCAGCTCGCACACCTACGAGCAGTACTTC. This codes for CASSSHTYEQYF.